The 24 T cell receptor beta chains listed next were all sequenced from one sample in a study of blood T cell repertoires in COVID-19. Sequencing used immunoSEQ multiplex PCR; TCRdb keeps in-frame clones, though not all of them. The table lists 56,000 or so clones, 91% of them singletons. Sequenced material: peripheral blood. Every receptor here comes from a middle-aged man with active COVID-19.

The chain carries TRBV12-5 and TRBJ2-1, with TRBD1 as a possible D gene (5 bases). CDR1 and CDR2 from the germline V gene are LGHNT and FRNRAP. The ends were cut back, 6 bases at V and 7 bases at J, with 10 bases in the middle. The CDR3 length is 12 residues. CDR3 DNA: TGTGCTAGTGGACAGGACACGAATGAGCAGTTCTTC. It specifies CASGQDTNEQFF.

This sequence joins TRBV6-2 or TRBV6-3 and TRBJ2-7, with TRBD2 matching over 10 bases. The germline CDR1 and CDR2 sequences are MNHEY and SVGEGT. The CDR3 sequence is 16 residues long. The V segment lost 3 bases and the J segment 0 bases; nucleotides outside the gene matches: 5. The CDR3, as DNA: TGTGCCAGCAGTTATGGAGCTAGCGGGGGCTCCTACGAGCAGTACTTC. It encodes CASSYGASGGSYEQYF.

CDR3 sequence: CASRTGMNTEAFF. In DNA, the CDR3 is TGTGCCAGCAGAACAGGGATGAACACTGAAGCTTTCTTT. This chain uses TRBV6-5 with TRBJ1-1; D possibly corresponds to TRBD1 (6 bases). Germline lookup yields CDR1 MNHEY and CDR2 SVGAGI. The CDR3 totals 13 residues. Trimming left V 6 bases short and J 0 bases short, with 8 bases between.

The chain recombines TRBV12-3 or TRBV12-4 with TRBJ1-2; D is uncertain. The CDR3 sequence is 13 residues long. V gave up 4 bases and J gave up 8 bases, with 14 bases separating them. CDR3 nucleotide sequence: TGTGCCAGCAGTTCCCTCCTCCCTGGCGGCTACACCTTC. Amino acid sequence: CASSSLLPGGYTF.

This clone was seen only once. This chain connects TRBV10-3 to TRBJ2-5; 10 bases line up with TRBD2. V was pared by 6 bases and J by 3 bases, with 13 bases of the junction left unmatched. Germline CDR1 and CDR2: ENHRY and SYGVKD. There are 17 residues in the CDR3. The CDR3 spells CAISHGLAAGGEETQYF. The CDR3 DNA is TGTGCCATCAGCCACGGACTAGCGGCCGGGGGAGAAGAGACCCAGTACTTC.

The table lists this clone with a count of one. The chain has TRBV28 and TRBJ2-5; 9 nucleotides line up with TRBD2. CDR1 and CDR2 (germline): MDHEN, SYDVKM. The CDR3 length is 17 residues. J gave up 1 base and V 6 bases, and 12 bases lay outside the gene matches. In DNA, the CDR3 is TGTGCCAGCAGAACCCGCCCGAGCGGGGGGACCCAAGAGACCCAGTACTTC. This gives the protein CASRTRPSGGTQETQYF.

This sequence joins TRBV3-1 (or the pseudogene TRBV3-2) and TRBJ1-1; TRBD1 aligns across 8 bases. The germline V gene has CDR1 LGHDT and CDR2 YNNKEL (reference sequence). With 3 bases clipped from V and 7 bases from J, the junction kept 7 bases outside the gene matches. The CDR3 contains 14 residues. CDR3 residues: CASSHRGRRSEAFF. In DNA form, the CDR3 reads TGTGCCAGCAGCCACAGGGGGCGTCGAAGTGAAGCTTTCTTT.

This chain joins TRBV19 and TRBJ1-1, with TRBD1 matching 9 bases. The germline CDR1 and CDR2 sequences are LNHDA and SQIVND (reference sequence). V was clipped by 6 bases and J by 4 bases; unmatched bases: 6. This CDR3 region has 14 residues. The CDR3 region has the DNA TGTGCCAGTAGGCGGACAGGGGAGGCCACTGAAGCTTTCTTT. It is translated as CASRRTGEATEAFF.

This clone was observed a few times. This chain connects TRBV6-5 to TRBJ2-7, with TRBD2 matching over 8 bases. CDR1 is MNHEY, CDR2 SVGAGI, per germline. V was clipped by 6 bases and J by 1 base; unmatched bases: 5. The CDR3 runs to 14 residues. The CDR3 nucleotides are TGTGCCAGCAGGCCGGGGGGGACGTCCTACGAGCAGTACTTC. Translated, it gives CASRPGGTSYEQYF.

The chain is built from TRBV5-1 and TRBJ2-7; 9 nucleotides align to TRBD1. Germline loops: CDR1 SGHRS, CDR2 YFSETQ. V shed 0 bases and J 4 bases; nucleotides not matched to a gene: 2. CDR3 length: 14 residues. The DNA for the CDR3 is TGCGCCAGCAGCTTGGACAGGGGGCCTTACGAGCAGTACTTC. It translates to CASSLDRGPYEQYF.

This clone was seen more than once but under ten times. The chain joins TRBV15 to TRBJ2-6; maybe TRBD1 (5 bases). CDR1 LNHNV and CDR2 YYDKDF come from the germline V gene (reference sequence). Trimming took off 3 bases at V and 0 bases at J, with 9 bases between the two ends. The length of the CDR3 is 16 residues. CDR3 nucleotide sequence: TGTGCCACCAGCAGGGAAAGGGGCTCTGGGGCCAACGTCCTGACTTTC. Translated: CATSRERGSGANVLTF.

The chain couples TRBV28 to TRBJ2-7, with no clear D. The CDR3 sequence is 15 residues long. Germline CDR1 reads MDHEN; CDR2 reads SYDVKM. Trimming removed 3 bases at V and 2 bases at J, with 14 bases between. The CDR3 DNA reads TGTGCCAGCAGTTTCTCCCGTGCCGGTGCCTACGAGCAGTACTTC. It specifies CASSFSRAGAYEQYF.

The rearrangement uses TRBV6-6 and TRBJ2-4; 9 bases line up with TRBD1. Germline trimming cut 7 bases from V and 4 bases from J; bases unmatched to any gene: 5. This CDR3 is built from 14 residues. The germline gives CDR1 MNHNY, CDR2 SVGAGI (reference sequence). CDR3 sequence: CASKWGQGKNIQYF. The CDR3, as DNA: TGTGCCAGCAAATGGGGACAGGGTAAAAACATTCAGTACTTC.

The chain carries TRBV6-1 and TRBJ1-5; possible D gene TRBD1, 6 bases. CDR3 length: 15 amino acids. Germline V gene lookup returns CDR1 MNHNS and CDR2 SASEGT. Trimming stripped 1 base from V and 5 bases from J, with 12 bases between. CDR3 loop: CASSEVRQAYQPQHF. DNA of the CDR3: TGTGCCAGCAGTGAAGTTCGACAGGCTTATCAGCCCCAGCATTTT.

J is TRBJ2-3 and V is TRBV6-5; 10 bases are a match to TRBD2. The CDR3 extends over 15 amino acids. The germline gives CDR1 MNHEY, CDR2 SVGAGI. Trimming took 5 bases from V and 4 from J; bases not matched to a gene: 6. The CDR3 DNA reads TGTGCCAGCAGTCGCCCTAGCGGGAGTTCAGATACGCAGTATTTT. Translated, it gives CASSRPSGSSDTQYF.

V is TRBV4-2 and J is TRBJ2-1; 8 bases fit TRBD2. The junction had 5 bases not matched to a gene; V was cut back by 0 bases and J by 1 base. The CDR3 is made up of 17 amino acids. From germline, CDR1 is LGHNA and CDR2 YNFKEQ. The CDR3 spells CASSQDPGGGSYNEQFF. DNA for the CDR3: TGTGCCAGCAGCCAAGATCCCGGGGGGGGGTCCTACAATGAGCAGTTCTTC.

This chain joins TRBV7-9 and TRBJ2-3; 8 bases map to TRBD1. Per the germline V gene, CDR1 is SEHNR and CDR2 is FQNEAQ (reference sequence). The ends lost 8 bases at V and 2 bases at J; junction bases unmatched: 6. The CDR3 loop spans 14 amino acids. For the CDR3, the DNA is TGTGCCAGCTGGTGGACAGGGACCACAGATACGCAGTATTTT. As protein: CASWWTGTTDTQYF.

This clone ranks as medium-sized. V is TRBV6-4 and J is TRBJ2-7; 12 bases match TRBD2. The V segment lost 5 bases and the J segment 0 bases; nucleotides outside the gene matches: 5. Germline CDR1 reads MRHNA; CDR2 reads SNTAGT. The CDR3 covers 16 residues. The CDR3 sequence: CASSPEGLAGSYEQYF. In DNA form, the CDR3 reads TGTGCCAGCAGTCCCGAGGGACTAGCGGGCTCCTACGAGCAGTACTTC.

The rearrangement links TRBV19 to TRBJ2-7; perhaps TRBD2 as D (6 bases). CDR1 and CDR2 from the germline V gene are LNHDA and SQIVND (reference sequence). The V gene lost 5 bases and the J gene lost 3 bases, with 17 bases spanning the gap. The CDR3 is 15 residues long. The CDR3 coding sequence is TGTGCCAGTAGTGGCCGATGGGGGGACCACTACGAGCAGTACTTC. Its translation is CASSGRWGDHYEQYF.

The chain employs TRBV19 and TRBJ2-1; no clear D. This CDR3 is built from 17 residues. V was trimmed by 2 bases and J by 6 bases, leaving 20 bases between them. CDR1 and CDR2 from the germline V gene are LNHDA and SQIVND (reference sequence). CDR3 loop: CASSIRVDDAAFNEQFF. In DNA, the CDR3 is TGTGCCAGTAGTATACGGGTCGACGATGCGGCGTTCAATGAGCAGTTCTTC.

This clone was seen a single time. The chain recombines TRBV5-4 with TRBJ2-3; 9 positions agree with TRBD1. The CDR3 is made up of 14 amino acids. The V gene end was trimmed by 2 bases and the J gene end by 3 bases; junction bases not matched to a gene: 1. Germline V gene data show CDR1 as SGHNT and CDR2 as YYREEE (reference sequence). Here the CDR3 reads CASSFGTGTDTQYF. The DNA for the CDR3 is TGTGCCAGCAGCTTCGGGACAGGGACAGATACGCAGTATTTT. Together with reference TRBV5-4 and TRBJ2-3, the CDR3 gives the full variable domain: ETGVTQSPTHLIKTRGQQVTLRCSSQSGHNTVSWYQQALGQGPQFIFQYYREEENGRGNFPPRFSGLQFPNYSSELNVNALELDDSALYLCASSFGTGTDTQYFGPGTRLTVL.

The V and J genes are TRBV11-2 and TRBJ1-6, with D uncertain. CDR1 and CDR2 (germline): SGHAT, FQNNGV. The length of the CDR3 is 13 residues. V was pared by 2 bases and J by 8 bases, with 7 bases between. The CDR3 reads CASSLYEDSPLHF. The CDR3 nucleotides read TGTGCCAGCAGCTTATATGAGGATTCACCCCTCCACTTT.

This chain uses TRBV10-3 with TRBJ2-7; 8 positions match TRBD2. V dropped 6 bases and J dropped 4; count of bases not matched to a gene: 11. The CDR3 sequence is 15 residues long. Looked up from germline, CDR1 is ENHRY and CDR2 is SYGVKD. The CDR3 is CAIRHLAGNEYEQYF. CDR3 nucleotides: TGTGCCATCAGACACTTAGCGGGAAATGAATACGAGCAGTACTTC.

The chain has TRBV7-8 and TRBJ2-7, with TRBD2 matching 12 bases. CDR1 SGHVS and CDR2 FQNEAQ come from the germline V gene. V trimming: 4 bases; J trimming: 0 bases; junction bases outside the gene matches: 13. This CDR3 has 19 residues. Here the CDR3 DNA reads TGTGCCAGCAGCTCAATTCCGGGACTAGCGGGTCTTAGCTCCTACGAGCAGTACTTC. This translates into CASSSIPGLAGLSSYEQYF.